These T cell receptor beta chains were read from a single sample in a study of cytomegalovirus exposure and HLA in healthy donors. The table came from immunoSEQ multiplex PCR; TCRdb's copy has only in-frame clones and leaves some out. The repertoire holds about 250,000 clones, with more than 85% as singletons. Source material: PBMCs. These receptors were taken from a man aged 18 to 29 in good health and CMV-seropositive. The CDR3 runs from the conserved cysteine through the conserved F or W. The D gene is left open where the match is weak. Expanded clones get a size class; other rows say once, few or many, or leave the size out.

-,-,TRBJ2-7,TRBV5-1,TGCGCCAGCAGCTTTGGCGGTTCCTACGAGCAGTACTTC,CASSFGGSYEQYF
-,TRBD1,TRBJ2-7,TRBV7-8,TGTGCCAGCAGCTACCGTTTACAGGGGGCTTCGTACGAGCAGTACTTC,CASSYRLQGASYEQYF
once,-,TRBJ2-2,TRBV5-4,TGTGCCAGCAGCTCCGGACAGTCCGGGGAGCTGTTTTTT,CASSSGQSGELFF
-,-,TRBJ2-3,TRBV7-6,TGTGCCAGCAGCCCAATACACCGATACACAGATACGCAGTATTTT,CASSPIHRYTDTQYF
-,-,TRBJ1-1,TRBV30,TGTGCCTGGACCGTATGGGGGAACACTGAAGCTTTCTTT,CAWTVWGNTEAFF
-,-,TRBJ1-2,TRBV19,TGTGCCAGTAGTATGTTTCAAGAGGGAATGACTTACGGCTACACCTTC,CASSMFQEGMTYGYTF
-,-,TRBJ1-4,TRBV27,TGTGCCAGCAGACGGGACGGTGCAACTAATGAAAAACTGTTTTTT,CASRRDGATNEKLFF
-,TRBD1,TRBJ1-2,TRBV6-6,TGTGCCAGCGGGACAGGGAAATTTGGCTACACCTTC,CASGTGKFGYTF
once,-,TRBJ2-1,TRBV29-1,TGCAGCGCCTACGAGAAGGCCTACAATGAGCAGTTCTTC,CSAYEKAYNEQFF
few,-,TRBJ1-2,TRBV7-2,TGTGCCAGCAGCTTAGGATTCGAGAGGGGGTATGGCTACACCTTC,CASSLGFERGYGYTF
-,TRBD2,TRBJ2-1,TRBV7-6,TGTGCCAGCAGCGACGAGGTAGCGGGGTTATACAATGAGCAGTTCTTC,CASSDEVAGLYNEQFF